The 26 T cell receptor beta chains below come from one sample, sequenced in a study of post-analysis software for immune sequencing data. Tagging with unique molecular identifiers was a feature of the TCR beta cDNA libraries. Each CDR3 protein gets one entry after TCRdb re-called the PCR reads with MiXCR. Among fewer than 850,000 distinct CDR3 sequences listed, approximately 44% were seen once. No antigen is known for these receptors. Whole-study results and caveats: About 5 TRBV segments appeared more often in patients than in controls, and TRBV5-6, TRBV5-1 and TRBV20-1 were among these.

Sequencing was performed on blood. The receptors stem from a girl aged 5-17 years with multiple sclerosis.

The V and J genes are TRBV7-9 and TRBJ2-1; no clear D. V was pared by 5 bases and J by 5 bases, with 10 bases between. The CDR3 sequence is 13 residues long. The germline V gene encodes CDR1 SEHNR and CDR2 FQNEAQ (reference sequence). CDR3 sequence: CASSAVHNNEQFF. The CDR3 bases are TGTGCCAGCAGCGCCGTTCACAACAATGAGCAGTTCTTC.

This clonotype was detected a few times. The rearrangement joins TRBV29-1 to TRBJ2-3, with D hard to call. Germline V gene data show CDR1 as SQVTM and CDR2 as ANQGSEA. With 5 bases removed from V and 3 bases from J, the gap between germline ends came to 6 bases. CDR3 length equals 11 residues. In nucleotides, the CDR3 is TGCAGCGTTTATTGGACAGATACGCAGTATTTT. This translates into CSVYWTDTQYF.

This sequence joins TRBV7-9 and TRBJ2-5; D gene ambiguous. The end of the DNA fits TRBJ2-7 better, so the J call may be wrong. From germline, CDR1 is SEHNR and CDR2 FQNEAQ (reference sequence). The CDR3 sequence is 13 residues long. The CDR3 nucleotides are TGTGCCAGCAGCGGTAGCACTCTCTACGAGCAGTACTTC. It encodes CASSGSTLYEQYF.

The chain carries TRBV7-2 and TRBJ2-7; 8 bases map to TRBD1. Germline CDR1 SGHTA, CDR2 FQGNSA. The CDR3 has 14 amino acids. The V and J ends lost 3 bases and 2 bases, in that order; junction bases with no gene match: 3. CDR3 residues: CASSLGQATYEQYF. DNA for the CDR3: TGTGCCAGCAGCTTGGGACAGGCAACCTACGAGCAGTACTTC. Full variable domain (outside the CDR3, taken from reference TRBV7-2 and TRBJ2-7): GAGVSQSPSNKVTEKGKDVELRCDPISGHTALYWYRQSLGQGLEFLIYFQGNSAPDKSGLPSDRFSAERTGGSVSTLTIQRTQQEDSAVYLCASSLGQATYEQYFGPGTRLTVT.

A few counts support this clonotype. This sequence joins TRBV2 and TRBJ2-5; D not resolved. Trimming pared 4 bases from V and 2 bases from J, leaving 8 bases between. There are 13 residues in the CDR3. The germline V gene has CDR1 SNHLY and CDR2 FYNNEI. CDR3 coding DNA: TGTGCCAGCAGTGCTGGAGATCAAGAGACCCAGTACTTC. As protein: CASSAGDQETQYF.

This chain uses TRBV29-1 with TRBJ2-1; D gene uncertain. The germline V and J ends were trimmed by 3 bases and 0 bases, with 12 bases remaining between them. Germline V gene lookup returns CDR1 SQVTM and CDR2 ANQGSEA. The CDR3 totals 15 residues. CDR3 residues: CSVDSGGISYNEQFF. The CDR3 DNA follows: TGCAGCGTTGATTCGGGCGGAATCTCCTACAATGAGCAGTTCTTC.

In DNA form, the CDR3 reads TGCAGTGCTAGAGCCCAGGGACAGGTCCTCCTTAGCAATCAGCCCCAGCATTTT. Encoded protein: CSARAQGQVLLSNQPQHF. The rearrangement joins TRBV20-1 to TRBJ1-5; the match to TRBD1 covers 8 bases. Germline V lookup: CDR1 DFQATT, CDR2 SNEGSKA (reference sequence). Unmatched junction bases numbered 11, after V lost 1 base and J lost 0 bases. This CDR3 comprises 18 residues.

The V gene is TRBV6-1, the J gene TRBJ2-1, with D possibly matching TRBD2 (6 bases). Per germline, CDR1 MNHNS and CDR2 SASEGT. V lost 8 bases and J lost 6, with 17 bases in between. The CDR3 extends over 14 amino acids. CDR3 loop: CASSYDGSGNEQFF. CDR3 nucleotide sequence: TGTGCCAGCTCCTATGACGGGAGTGGCAATGAGCAGTTCTTC.

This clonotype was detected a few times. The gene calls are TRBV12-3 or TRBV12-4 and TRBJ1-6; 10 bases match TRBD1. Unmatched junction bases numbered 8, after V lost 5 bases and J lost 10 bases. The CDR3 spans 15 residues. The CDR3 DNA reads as TGTGCCAGCAGTCTCCGGGACAGGGGTTACTCACCCCTCCACTTT. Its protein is CASSLRDRGYSPLHF.

CDR3 coding DNA: TGTGCCAGCAGGGGGGACTTGGGGAGCTCCTACAATGAGCAGTTCTTC. Its protein is CASRGDLGSSYNEQFF. The chain recombines TRBV2 with TRBJ2-1, with a weak D call TRBD2 (6 bases). The CDR3 has 16 residues. The germline V gene encodes CDR1 SNHLY and CDR2 FYNNEI. Trimming took off 6 bases at V and 0 bases at J, with 15 bases between the two ends.

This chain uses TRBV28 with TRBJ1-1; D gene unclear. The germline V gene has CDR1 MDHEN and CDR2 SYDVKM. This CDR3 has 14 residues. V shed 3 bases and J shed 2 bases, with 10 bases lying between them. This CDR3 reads CASSFIDGNTEAFF. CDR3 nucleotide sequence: TGTGCCAGCAGTTTTATCGACGGTAACACTGAAGCTTTCTTT.

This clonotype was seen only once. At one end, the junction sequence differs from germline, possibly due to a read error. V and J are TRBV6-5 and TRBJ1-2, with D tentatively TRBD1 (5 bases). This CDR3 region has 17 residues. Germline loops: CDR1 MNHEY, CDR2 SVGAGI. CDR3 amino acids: CAGSYTLMGGAGYGYTF. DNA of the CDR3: TGTGCCGGCAGTTACACCCTAATGGGAGGGGCCGGCTATGGCTACACCTTC.

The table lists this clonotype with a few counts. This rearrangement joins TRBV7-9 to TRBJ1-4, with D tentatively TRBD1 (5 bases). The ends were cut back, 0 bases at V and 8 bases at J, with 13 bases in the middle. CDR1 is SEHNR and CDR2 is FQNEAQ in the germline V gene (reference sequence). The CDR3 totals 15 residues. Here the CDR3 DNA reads TGTGCCAGCAGCTTAGCGGGGGGACCAACGGAAAAACTGTTTTTT. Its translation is CASSLAGGPTEKLFF.

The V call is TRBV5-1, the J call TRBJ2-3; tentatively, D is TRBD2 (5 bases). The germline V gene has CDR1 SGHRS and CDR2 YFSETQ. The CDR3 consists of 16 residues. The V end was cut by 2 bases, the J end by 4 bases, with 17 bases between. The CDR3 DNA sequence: TGCGCCAGCAGCTTCGAGGGAGCTTCGGCGGCAGATACGCAGTATTTT. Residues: CASSFEGASAADTQYF.

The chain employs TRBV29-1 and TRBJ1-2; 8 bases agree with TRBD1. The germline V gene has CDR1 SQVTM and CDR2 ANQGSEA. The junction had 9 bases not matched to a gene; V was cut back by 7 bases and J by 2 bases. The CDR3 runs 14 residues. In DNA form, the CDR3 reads TGCAGCGCCGACTTGACAGGGGTGAACTATGGCTACACCTTC. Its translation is CSADLTGVNYGYTF.

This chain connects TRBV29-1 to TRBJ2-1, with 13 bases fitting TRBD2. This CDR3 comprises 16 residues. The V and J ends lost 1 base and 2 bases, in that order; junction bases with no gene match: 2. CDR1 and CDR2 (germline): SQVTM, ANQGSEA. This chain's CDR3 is CSVEGTSGSPYNEQFF. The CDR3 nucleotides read TGCAGCGTTGAAGGGACTAGCGGGAGCCCCTACAATGAGCAGTTCTTC.

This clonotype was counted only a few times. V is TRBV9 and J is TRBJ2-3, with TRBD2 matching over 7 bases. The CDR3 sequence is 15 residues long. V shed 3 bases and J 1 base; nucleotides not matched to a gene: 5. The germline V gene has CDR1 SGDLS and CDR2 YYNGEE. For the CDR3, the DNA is TGTGCCAGCAGCGGGTCGGGGGGAGGCACAGATACGCAGTATTTT. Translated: CASSGSGGGTDTQYF.

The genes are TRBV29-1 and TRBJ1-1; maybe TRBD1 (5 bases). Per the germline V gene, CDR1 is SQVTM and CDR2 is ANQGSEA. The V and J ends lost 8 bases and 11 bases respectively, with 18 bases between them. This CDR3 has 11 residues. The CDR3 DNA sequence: TGCAGCCACTCGGACACTGGCTTGGCTTTCTTT. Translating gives CSHSDTGLAFF.

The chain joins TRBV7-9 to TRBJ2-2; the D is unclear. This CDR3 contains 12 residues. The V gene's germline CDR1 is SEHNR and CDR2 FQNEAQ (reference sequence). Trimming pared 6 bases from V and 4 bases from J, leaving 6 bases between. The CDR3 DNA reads TGTGCCAGCAGTTGGACCACCGGGGAGCTGTTTTTT. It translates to CASSWTTGELFF.

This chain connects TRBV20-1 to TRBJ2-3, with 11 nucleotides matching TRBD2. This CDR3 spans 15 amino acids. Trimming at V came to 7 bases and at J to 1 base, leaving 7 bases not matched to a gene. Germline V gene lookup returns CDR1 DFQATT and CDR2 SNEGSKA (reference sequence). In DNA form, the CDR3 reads TGCAGTGTCCCGGGACTAGCGGCTGGCACAGATACGCAGTATTTT. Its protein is CSVPGLAAGTDTQYF.

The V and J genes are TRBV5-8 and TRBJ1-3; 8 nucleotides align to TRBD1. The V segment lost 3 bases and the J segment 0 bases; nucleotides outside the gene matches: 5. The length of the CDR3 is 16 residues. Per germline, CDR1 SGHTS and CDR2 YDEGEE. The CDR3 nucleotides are TGTGCCAGCAGCTCGGGGGACAGGTTCTCTGGAAACACCATATATTTT. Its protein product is CASSSGDRFSGNTIYF.

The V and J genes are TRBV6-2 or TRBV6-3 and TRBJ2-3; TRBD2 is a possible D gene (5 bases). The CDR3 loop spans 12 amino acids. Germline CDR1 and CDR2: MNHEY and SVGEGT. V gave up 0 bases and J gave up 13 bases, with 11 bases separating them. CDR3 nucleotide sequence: TGTGCCAGCAGTTACTCGAAGGGAGTTGAGTATTTT. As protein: CASSYSKGVEYF.

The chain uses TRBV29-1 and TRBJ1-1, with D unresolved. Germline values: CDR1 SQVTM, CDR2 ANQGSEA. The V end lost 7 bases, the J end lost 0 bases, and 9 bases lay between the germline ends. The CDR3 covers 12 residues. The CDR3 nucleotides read TGCAGCGCTCGGTTTGTGAACACTGAAGCTTTCTTT. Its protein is CSARFVNTEAFF.

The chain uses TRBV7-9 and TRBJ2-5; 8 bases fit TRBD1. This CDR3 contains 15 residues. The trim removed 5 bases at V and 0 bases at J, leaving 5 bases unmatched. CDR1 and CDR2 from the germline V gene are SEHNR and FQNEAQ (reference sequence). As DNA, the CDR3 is TGTGCCAGCAGCCCCAAGGACAGGGACCAAGAGACCCAGTACTTC. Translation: CASSPKDRDQETQYF.

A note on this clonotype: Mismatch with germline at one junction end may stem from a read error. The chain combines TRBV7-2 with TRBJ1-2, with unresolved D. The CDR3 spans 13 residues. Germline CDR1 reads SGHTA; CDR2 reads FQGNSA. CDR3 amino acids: CASSSRVDYGHTF. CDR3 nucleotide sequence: TGTGCCAGTAGCTCGAGGGTGGACTATGGCCACACCTTC.

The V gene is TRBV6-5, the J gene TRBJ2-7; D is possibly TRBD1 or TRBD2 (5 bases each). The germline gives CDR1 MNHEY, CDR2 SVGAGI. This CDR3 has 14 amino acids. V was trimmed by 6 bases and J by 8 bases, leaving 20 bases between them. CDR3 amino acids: CASSLTEEVFKQYF. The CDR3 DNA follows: TGTGCCAGCAGCTTGACAGAGGAGGTCTTTAAGCAGTACTTC.